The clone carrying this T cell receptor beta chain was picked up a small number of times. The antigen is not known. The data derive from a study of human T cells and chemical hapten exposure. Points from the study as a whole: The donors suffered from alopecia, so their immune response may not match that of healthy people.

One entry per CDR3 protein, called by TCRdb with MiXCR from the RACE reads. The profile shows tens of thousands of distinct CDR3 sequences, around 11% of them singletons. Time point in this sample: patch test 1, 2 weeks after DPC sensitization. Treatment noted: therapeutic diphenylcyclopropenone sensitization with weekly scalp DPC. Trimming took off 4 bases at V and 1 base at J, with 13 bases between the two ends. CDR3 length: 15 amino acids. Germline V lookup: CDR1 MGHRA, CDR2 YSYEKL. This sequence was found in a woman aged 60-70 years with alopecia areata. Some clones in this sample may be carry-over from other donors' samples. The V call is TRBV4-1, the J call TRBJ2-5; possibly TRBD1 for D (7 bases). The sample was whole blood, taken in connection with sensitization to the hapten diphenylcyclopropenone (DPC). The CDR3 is CASSRSEGAQETQYF. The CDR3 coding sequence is TGCGCCAGCAGCCGATCGGAGGGGGCCCAAGAGACCCAGTACTTC.